These 8 T cell receptor beta chains originate from one sample sequenced in a study of cytomegalovirus exposure and HLA in healthy donors. 60 Vbeta and 13 Jbeta primers were used in PCR. Generated by immunoSEQ multiplex PCR, the TCRdb table keeps only in-frame clones and is missing some. The sample lists more than 100,000 clones, about 81% occurring once. The sequenced material came from PBMCs. The receptors were gathered from a woman in her fifties or sixties in good health and CMV-seropositive.

This clone has a handful of counts. The chain employs TRBV7-3 and TRBJ2-1; maybe TRBD2 (6 bases). V lost 5 bases and J lost 7, with 18 bases in between. Germline V gene sequence: CDR1 SGHTA, CDR2 FQGTGA. CDR3 size: 15 residues. The CDR3 region is CASSPMGGAWNEQFF. CDR3 nucleotide sequence: TGTGCCAGCAGCCCGATGGGGGGAGCGTGGAATGAGCAGTTCTTC.

V usage is TRBV27 and J usage is TRBJ1-6; a possible D gene is TRBD1 (6 bases). Germline V gives CDR1 MNHEY, CDR2 SMNVEV (reference sequence). The CDR3 sequence is 14 residues long. Trimming shortened V by 3 bases and J by 10 bases, and 13 bases separated the two germline ends. The DNA for the CDR3 is TGTGCCAGCAGTTTTAACACAGGGCTATCACCCCTCCACTTT. Its translation is CASSFNTGLSPLHF.

The rearrangement joins TRBV20-1 to TRBJ2-3, with D maybe TRBD2 (6 bases). This CDR3 comprises 11 residues. Germline CDR1 and CDR2: DFQATT and SNEGSKA (reference sequence). Trimming removed 6 bases from V and 6 bases from J, with 10 bases in between. CDR3 coding DNA: TGCAGTGCGGAACGGGAGGATACGCAGTATTTT. Amino acids: CSAEREDTQYF.

This clone has a handful of counts. This chain connects TRBV30 to TRBJ2-7; 10 nucleotides align to TRBD1. Germline V CDR1 and CDR2: GTSNPN, SVGIG (reference sequence). The length of the CDR3 is 15 residues. Losses at the gene ends were 3 bases for V and 5 bases for J; bases not matched to a gene: 10. CDR3 protein: CAWSDRGRAIDEQYF. CDR3 sequence (DNA): TGTGCCTGGAGCGACAGGGGGCGTGCGATCGACGAGCAGTACTTC.

This clone came up once. The rearrangement uses TRBV6-6 and TRBJ2-7; TRBD2 matches 11 bases. With 5 bases clipped from V and 2 bases from J, the junction kept 8 bases outside the gene matches. The CDR3 extends over 16 amino acids. Germline CDR1 and CDR2: MNHNY and SVGAGI (reference sequence). The chain's CDR3 is CASSQPSGGPPYEQYF. CDR3 nucleotides: TGTGCCAGCAGTCAACCTAGCGGGGGGCCTCCCTACGAGCAGTACTTC.

The chain recombines TRBV18 with TRBJ2-5; TRBD1 aligns across 11 bases. This CDR3 is 17 amino acids long. V shed 0 bases, J shed 7 bases, and the junction held 10 bases outside the gene matches. CDR1 and CDR2 (germline): KGHSH, LQKENI. The CDR3 DNA sequence: TGTGCCAGCTCACCACCGGGAGGACAGGGGGCGTTAGGGACCCAGTACTTC. It translates to CASSPPGGQGALGTQYF.

The chain employs TRBV4-2 and TRBJ2-1, with TRBD1 identical over 10 bases. The germline V gene has CDR1 LGHNA and CDR2 YNFKEQ. The CDR3 length is 15 residues. V shed 2 bases, J shed 8 bases, and the junction held 6 bases outside the gene matches. CDR3 DNA sequence: TGTGCCAGCAGCCAACGGGGACAGGGGAACGATGAGCAGTTCTTC. Translated: CASSQRGQGNDEQFF.

The chain combines TRBV29-1 with TRBJ2-3; 7 bases map to TRBD2. With 1 base clipped from V and 4 bases from J, the junction kept 5 bases outside the gene matches. Per germline, CDR1 SQVTM and CDR2 ANQGSEA. There are 14 residues in the CDR3. CDR3 loop: CSVEGAGLADTQYF. CDR3 bases: TGCAGCGTTGAAGGAGCGGGGTTGGCAGATACGCAGTATTTT.